A selection of T cell receptor beta chains follows, all from one sample in a study of identical twins. One entry per CDR3 protein, called by TCRdb with MiXCR from the 5' RACE reads. Among hundreds of thousands of distinct CDR3 sequences, 20% to 25% were seen once, and the ten largest hold 2.9%. The sample was also reused in another study, on T cells expressing NK-cell markers.

Sequencing input: CD4+ T cells sorted from blood. These receptor sequences come from a woman between 18 and 29 years old in good health. Both conserved end residues are part of each CDR3. D genes are given only for firm matches. Some rows have no size entry. The others give once, few or many, or a class for an expanded clone.

abundance	v_gene	j_gene	d_gene	CDR3aa	CDR3nt
few	TRBV7-3	TRBJ2-3	-	CASSSRGLDTQYF	TGTGCCAGCAGCTCCCGAGGGCTAGATACGCAGTATTTT
few	TRBV28	TRBJ1-5	-	CASSEGAAWQPQHF	TGTGCCAGCAGTGAAGGGGCAGCTTGGCAGCCCCAGCATTTT
-	TRBV12-3/TRBV12-4	TRBJ2-7	-	CASSLVSGIYEQYF	TGTGCCAGCAGTTTAGTTTCCGGTATTTACGAGCAGTACTTC
-	TRBV6-2/TRBV6-3	TRBJ1-4	-	CASSSSAAGFNEKLFF	TGTGCCAGCAGTTCGTCTGCAGCCGGTTTTAACGAAAAACTGTTTTTT
-	TRBV12-3/TRBV12-4	TRBJ2-7	TRBD1	CAFSLAPTPRTGRVYEQYF	TGTGCCTTCAGTTTAGCCCCCACTCCTCGGACAGGCAGAGTCTACGAGCAGTACTTC
-	TRBV20-1	TRBJ2-1	TRBD2	CSAHGTSGLNEQFF	TGCAGTGCCCACGGGACTAGCGGACTCAATGAGCAGTTCTTC
few	TRBV10-3	TRBJ2-1	-	CAISESREEQFF	TGTGCCATCAGTGAGTCGAGGGAGGAGCAGTTCTTC
few	TRBV20-1	TRBJ2-3	-	CSARVMRGTDTQYF	TGCAGTGCTAGAGTTATGCGGGGCACAGATACGCAGTATTTT
-	TRBV13	TRBJ2-3	TRBD2	CASSLVAGADTQYF	TGTGCCAGCAGCTTAGTAGCGGGAGCGGATACGCAGTATTTT
-	TRBV18	TRBJ2-1	TRBD2	CASSPNPTSGENEQFF	TGTGCCAGCTCACCAAACCCGACTAGCGGGGAGAATGAGCAGTTCTTC
few	TRBV20-1	TRBJ2-3	-	CSARTLSGDTQYF	TGCAGTGCTAGAACGTTATCAGGGGATACGCAGTATTTT
-	TRBV4-3	TRBJ2-7	-	CASSQARDRYEQYF	TGCGCCAGCAGCCAAGCAAGAGACAGGTACGAGCAGTACTTC
-	TRBV19	TRBJ2-3	-	CASSSLISPLFSTDTQYF	TGTGCCAGTAGTTCCTTAATTAGCCCCCTCTTTAGCACAGATACGCAGTATTTT
few	TRBV5-1	TRBJ2-7	TRBD2	CASSLVAGVASEQYF	TGCGCCAGCAGCTTGGTAGCGGGAGTGGCTTCCGAGCAGTACTTC
few	TRBV5-1	TRBJ2-5	-	CASSLEISAQYF	TGCGCCAGCAGCTTGGAGATCTCGGCCCAGTACTTC
many	TRBV3-1	TRBJ1-1	-	CASSQAPNTEAFF	TGTGCCAGCAGCCAAGCTCCGAACACTGAAGCTTTCTTT
few	TRBV29-1	TRBJ1-1	TRBD1	CSADQRAQGAHTEAFF	TGCAGCGCCGACCAACGAGCACAGGGGGCCCACACTGAAGCTTTCTTT
many	TRBV18	TRBJ1-1	-	CASSLRVNTEAFF	TGTGCCAGCTCCCTCCGGGTGAACACTGAAGCTTTCTTT
-	TRBV20-1	TRBJ2-3	TRBD2	CSAPPSGRATDTQYF	TGCAGTGCTCCACCGAGCGGGAGGGCCACAGATACGCAGTATTTT
many	TRBV10-3	TRBJ1-3	-	CAIRRGLSGNTIYF	TGTGCCATCAGACGAGGGCTCTCTGGAAACACCATATATTTT
few	TRBV2	TRBJ2-7	TRBD2	CATQRERGVSYEQYF	TGTGCCACCCAAAGGGAGCGGGGGGTCTCCTACGAGCAGTACTTC
-	TRBV12-3/TRBV12-4	TRBJ2-4	TRBD1	CASSPGQGATKNIQYF	TGTGCCAGCAGTCCTGGACAGGGGGCGACCAAAAACATTCAGTACTTC
few	TRBV12-5	TRBJ2-1	TRBD2	CASGWGLANNEQFF	TGTGCTAGTGGTTGGGGACTAGCGAACAATGAGCAGTTCTTC
few	TRBV29-1	TRBJ2-7	-	CSGSDGADEQYF	TGCAGCGGGTCGGACGGGGCGGACGAGCAGTACTTC
-	TRBV20-1	TRBJ2-3	TRBD2	CSAHLGLGTDTQYF	TGCAGTGCTCATCTTGGACTAGGCACAGATACGCAGTATTTT
few	TRBV7-2	TRBJ2-1	-	CASSFSGTPGYGEQFF	TGTGCCAGCAGCTTCTCCGGGACCCCTGGATACGGTGAGCAGTTCTTC
-	TRBV20-1	TRBJ2-4	TRBD2	CSARSGGAAKNIQYF	TGCAGTGCTCGCTCCGGGGGGGCGGCCAAAAACATTCAGTACTTC
-	TRBV7-3	TRBJ2-5	TRBD2	CASSSGLAETQYF	TGTGCCAGCAGCTCGGGACTAGCTGAGACCCAGTACTTC
-	TRBV6-1	TRBJ2-7	TRBD1	CASRRTGESYEQYF	TGTGCCAGCAGACGGACAGGGGAGTCCTACGAGCAGTACTTC
-	TRBV5-1	TRBJ2-7	TRBD1	CASSARTGEDEQYF	TGCGCCAGCAGCGCGCGGACAGGGGAAGACGAGCAGTACTTC
-	TRBV7-3	TRBJ2-1	-	CASSLGPRRDASYNEQFF	TGTGCCAGCAGCTTGGGCCCCCGGCGGGACGCCTCCTACAATGAGCAGTTCTTC
many	TRBV3-1	TRBJ2-7	-	CASSPTRSYEQYF	TGTGCCAGCAGCCCCACTCGCTCCTACGAGCAGTACTTC
-	TRBV20-1	TRBJ2-7	-	CSARDLGFSYEQYF	TGCAGTGCTAGAGATTTAGGTTTTAGCTACGAGCAGTACTTC
-	TRBV6-5	TRBJ1-4	-	CASSYARGSNEKLFF	TGTGCCAGCAGTTACGCAAGGGGATCAAATGAAAAACTGTTTTTT
many	TRBV5-6	TRBJ2-2	-	CASSPQGSPNTGELFF	TGTGCCAGCAGCCCCCAGGGGTCCCCGAACACCGGGGAGCTGTTTTTT
-	TRBV12-3/TRBV12-4	TRBJ2-2	-	CASRGTDRYAGELFF	TGTGCCAGCAGGGGGACGGATAGATACGCCGGGGAGCTGTTTTTT
few	TRBV20-1	TRBJ2-3	TRBD2	CSAPSRLAVNTDTQYF	TGCAGTGCCCCTAGCCGACTAGCGGTTAACACAGATACGCAGTATTTT
few	TRBV7-2	TRBJ2-1	-	CASSKQIGGEQFF	TGTGCCAGCAGCAAACAAATCGGGGGTGAGCAGTTCTTC
few	TRBV15	TRBJ2-1	-	CATSRGGQGGGHEQFF	TGTGCCACCAGCAGAGGTGGCCAGGGGGGGGGCCATGAGCAGTTCTTC
many	TRBV29-1	TRBJ1-2	-	CSVIRSQLNYGYTF	TGCAGCGTTATTAGGTCACAGCTTAACTATGGCTACACCTTC
few	TRBV12-3/TRBV12-4	TRBJ2-7	-	CASSWLSGDEQYF	TGTGCCAGCAGCTGGTTGAGTGGGGACGAGCAGTACTTC
few	TRBV9	TRBJ2-1	TRBD2	CASSARGSGGYNEQFF	TGTGCCAGCAGCGCCCGGGGGAGCGGGGGGTACAATGAGCAGTTCTTC
-	TRBV20-1	TRBJ2-2	-	CSARDPARTGELFF	TGCAGTGCTAGAGATCCGGCGAGGACCGGGGAGCTGTTTTTT
few	TRBV19	TRBJ1-5	-	CATGYNQPQHF	TGTGCCACTGGGTACAATCAGCCCCAGCATTTT
few	TRBV4-2	TRBJ1-1	-	CASSQDRGNRRTTEAFF	TGTGCCAGCAGCCAAGATAGAGGGAACAGGAGAACAACTGAAGCTTTCTTT
few	TRBV20-1	TRBJ1-1	-	CSARQGTQAWGTEAFF	TGCAGTGCTAGACAGGGGACCCAAGCCTGGGGCACTGAAGCTTTCTTT
-	TRBV12-3/TRBV12-4	TRBJ1-1	-	CASSRGLNIMNTEAFF	TGTGCCAGCAGTCGTGGACTGAACATTATGAACACTGAAGCTTTCTTT
-	TRBV30	TRBJ2-3	-	CAWSKTSGGTATDTQYF	TGTGCCTGGAGTAAAACTTCGGGCGGGACTGCCACAGATACGCAGTATTTT
-	TRBV12-3/TRBV12-4	TRBJ1-1	TRBD1	CASRAGTGGNRAFF	TGTGCCAGCAGGGCCGGGACAGGGGGTAATAGGGCTTTCTTT
-	TRBV6-1	TRBJ2-4	TRBD2	CASRITFGGGGKNIQYF	TGTGCCAGCAGGATAACCTTCGGCGGGGGAGGCAAAAACATTCAGTACTTC
-	TRBV10-3	TRBJ2-7	TRBD2	CAIRTSGETYEQYF	TGTGCCATCAGAACTAGCGGTGAGACCTACGAGCAGTACTTC
few	TRBV20-1	TRBJ2-3	TRBD2	CSAGWRTSGVTDTQYF	TGCAGTGCTGGGTGGAGGACTAGCGGGGTCACAGATACGCAGTATTTT
-	TRBV12-3/TRBV12-4	TRBJ1-1	-	CASSLRAGGGNTEAFF	TGTGCCAGCAGTTTGCGGGCAGGCGGAGGGAACACTGAAGCTTTCTTT
few	TRBV7-2	TRBJ2-3	TRBD2	CASSRGLAATDTQYF	TGTGCCAGCAGCCGTGGACTAGCGGCCACAGATACGCAGTATTTT
few	TRBV7-3	TRBJ1-6	-	CASSSTRQSPLHF	TGTGCCAGCAGCTCGACGAGGCAATCACCCCTCCACTTT
-	TRBV27	TRBJ1-4	-	CASSPGVGNEKLFF	TGTGCCAGCAGTCCAGGCGTCGGTAATGAAAAACTGTTTTTT
few	TRBV6-6	TRBJ2-7	-	CASSYPGRGEQYF	TGTGCCAGCAGTTACCCCGGGCGCGGCGAGCAGTACTTC
-	TRBV12-3/TRBV12-4	TRBJ2-7	TRBD1	CASSRTGPNEQYF	TGTGCCAGCAGCAGGACAGGGCCCAACGAGCAGTACTTC
few	TRBV4-2	TRBJ2-1	-	CASSQEPRDEQFF	TGTGCCAGCAGCCAAGAACCCCGAGATGAGCAGTTCTTC
once	TRBV7-7	TRBJ2-7	-	CASSLRQGDEQYF	TGTGCCAGCAGCTTACGCCAGGGCGACGAGCAGTACTTC